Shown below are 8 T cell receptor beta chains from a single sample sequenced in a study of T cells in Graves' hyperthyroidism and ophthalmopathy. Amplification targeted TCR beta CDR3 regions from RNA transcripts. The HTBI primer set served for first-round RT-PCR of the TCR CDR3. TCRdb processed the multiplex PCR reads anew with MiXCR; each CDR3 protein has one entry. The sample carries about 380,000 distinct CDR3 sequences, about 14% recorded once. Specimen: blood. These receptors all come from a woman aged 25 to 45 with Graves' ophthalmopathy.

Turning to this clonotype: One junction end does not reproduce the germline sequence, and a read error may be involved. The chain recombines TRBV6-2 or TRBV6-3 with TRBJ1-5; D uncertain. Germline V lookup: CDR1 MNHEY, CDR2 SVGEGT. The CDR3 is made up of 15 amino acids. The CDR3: CASSRQVGPSQPRHF. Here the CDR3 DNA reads TGTGCCAGCAGTCGCCAGGTGGGTCCAAGTCAGCCCCGGCATTTT.

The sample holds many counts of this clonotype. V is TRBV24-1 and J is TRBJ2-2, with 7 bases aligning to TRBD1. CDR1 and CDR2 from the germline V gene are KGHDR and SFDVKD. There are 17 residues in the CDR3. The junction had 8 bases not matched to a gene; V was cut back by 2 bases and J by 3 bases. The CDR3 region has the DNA TGTGCCACCAGTGATTGGAAACAGGGGCGCGACACCGGGGAGCTGTTTTTT. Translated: CATSDWKQGRDTGELFF.

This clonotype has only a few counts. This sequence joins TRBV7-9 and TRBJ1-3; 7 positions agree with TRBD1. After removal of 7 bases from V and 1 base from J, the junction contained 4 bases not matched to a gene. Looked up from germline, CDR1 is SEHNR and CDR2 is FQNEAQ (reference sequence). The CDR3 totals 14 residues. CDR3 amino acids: CASKGQISGNTIYF. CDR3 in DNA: TGTGCCAGCAAGGGACAGATATCTGGAAACACCATATATTTT.

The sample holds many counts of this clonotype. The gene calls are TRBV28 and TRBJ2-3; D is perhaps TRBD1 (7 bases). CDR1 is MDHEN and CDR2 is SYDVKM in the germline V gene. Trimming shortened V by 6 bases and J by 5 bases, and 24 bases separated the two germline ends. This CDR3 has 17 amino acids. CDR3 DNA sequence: TGTGCCAGCAGCAGTCAGGGACAGCCAAACGGGGGAGATACGCAGTATTTT. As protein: CASSSQGQPNGGDTQYF. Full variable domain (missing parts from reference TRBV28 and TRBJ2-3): DVKVTQSSRYLVKRTGEKVFLECVQDMDHENMFWYRQDPGLGLRLIYFSYDVKMKEKGDIPEGYSVSREKKERFSLILESASTNQTSMYLCASSSQGQPNGGDTQYFGPGTRLTVL.

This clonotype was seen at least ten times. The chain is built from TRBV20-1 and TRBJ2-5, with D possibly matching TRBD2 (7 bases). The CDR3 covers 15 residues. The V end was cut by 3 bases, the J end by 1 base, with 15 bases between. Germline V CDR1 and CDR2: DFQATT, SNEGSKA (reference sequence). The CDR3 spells CSASRGRGPQETQYF. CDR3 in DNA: TGCAGTGCTAGCCGGGGGCGGGGGCCCCAAGAGACCCAGTACTTC.

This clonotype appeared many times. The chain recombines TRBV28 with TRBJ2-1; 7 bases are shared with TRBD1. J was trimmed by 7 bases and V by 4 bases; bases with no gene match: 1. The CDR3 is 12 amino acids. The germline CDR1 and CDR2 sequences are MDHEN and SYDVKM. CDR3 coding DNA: TGTGCCAGCAGTTCGACAGGGAATGAGCAGTTCTTC. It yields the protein CASSSTGNEQFF. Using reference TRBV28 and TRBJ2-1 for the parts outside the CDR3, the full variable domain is DVKVTQSSRYLVKRTGEKVFLECVQDMDHENMFWYRQDPGLGLRLIYFSYDVKMKEKGDIPEGYSVSREKKERFSLILESASTNQTSMYLCASSSTGNEQFFGPGTRLTVL.

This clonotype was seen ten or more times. The DNA of the CDR3 is TGTGCCAGCAGCATACAGGGTCCACTCTCCTACGAGCAGTACTTC. Its translation is CASSIQGPLSYEQYF. The J gene is TRBJ2-7, the V gene TRBV7-2; maybe TRBD1 (6 bases). CDR1 SGHTA and CDR2 FQGNSA come from the germline V gene. The CDR3 totals 15 residues. Trimming pared 5 bases from V and 0 bases from J, leaving 14 bases between. The complete variable domain, with remaining parts taken from reference TRBV7-2 and TRBJ2-7, reads GAGVSQSPSNKVTEKGKDVELRCDPISGHTALYWYRQSLGQGLEFLIYFQGNSAPDKSGLPSDRFSAERTGGSVSTLTIQRTQQEDSAVYLCASSIQGPLSYEQYFGPGTRLTVT.

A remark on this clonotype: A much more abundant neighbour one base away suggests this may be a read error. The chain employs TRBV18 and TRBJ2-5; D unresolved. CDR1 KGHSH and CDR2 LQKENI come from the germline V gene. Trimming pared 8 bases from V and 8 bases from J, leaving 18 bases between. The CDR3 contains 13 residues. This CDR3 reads CASSQAAWDTQYF. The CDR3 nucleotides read TGTGCCAGCAGCCAGGCTGCGTGGGATACCCAGTACTTC. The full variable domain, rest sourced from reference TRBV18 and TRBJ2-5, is NAGVMQNPRHLVRRRGQEARLRCSPMKGHSHVYWYRQLPEEGLKFMVYLQKENIIDESGMPKERFSAEFPKEGPSILRIQQVVRGDSAAYFCASSQAAWDTQYFGPGTRLLVL.